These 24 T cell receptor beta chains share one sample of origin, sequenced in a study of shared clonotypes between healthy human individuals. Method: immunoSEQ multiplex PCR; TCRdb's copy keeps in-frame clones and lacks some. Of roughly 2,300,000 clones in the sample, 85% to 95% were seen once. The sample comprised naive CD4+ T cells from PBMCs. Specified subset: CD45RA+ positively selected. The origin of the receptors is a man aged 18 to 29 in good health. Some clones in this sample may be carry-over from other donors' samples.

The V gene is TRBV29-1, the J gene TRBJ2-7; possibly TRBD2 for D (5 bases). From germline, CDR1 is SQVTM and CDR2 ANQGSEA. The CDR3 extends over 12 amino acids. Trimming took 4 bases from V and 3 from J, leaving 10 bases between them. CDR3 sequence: CSVGAGGYEQYF. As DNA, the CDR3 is TGCAGCGTTGGTGCAGGAGGCTACGAGCAGTACTTC.

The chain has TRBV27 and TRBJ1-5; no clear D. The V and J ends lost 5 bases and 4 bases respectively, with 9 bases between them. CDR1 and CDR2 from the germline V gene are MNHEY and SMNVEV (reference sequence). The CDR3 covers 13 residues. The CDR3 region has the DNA TGTGCCAGCAGTGTCTCGGGGAATCAGCCCCAGCATTTT. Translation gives CASSVSGNQPQHF.

The CDR3 DNA reads TGTGCCAGCAGAAATAGCGGGACGTACAATGAGCAGTTCTTC. Its translation is CASRNSGTYNEQFF. The chain couples TRBV2 to TRBJ2-1; 8 bases line up with TRBD2. The V gene's germline CDR1 is SNHLY and CDR2 FYNNEI. The CDR3 is 14 residues long. V lost 6 bases to trimming and J lost 4 bases; unmatched junction nucleotides: 5.

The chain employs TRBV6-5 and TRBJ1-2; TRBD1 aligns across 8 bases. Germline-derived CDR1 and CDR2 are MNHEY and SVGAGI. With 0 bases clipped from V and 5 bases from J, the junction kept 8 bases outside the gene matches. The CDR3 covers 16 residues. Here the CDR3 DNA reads TGTGCCAGCAGTTACTCGCCAGGACAGGGATCTTATGGCTACACCTTC. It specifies CASSYSPGQGSYGYTF.

The CDR3 nucleotides read TGTGCCAGCAGCTTAGTTGGCAGGACTAATGAAAAACTGTTTTTT. Translated: CASSLVGRTNEKLFF. The chain recombines TRBV7-2 with TRBJ1-4; D uncertain. Trimming removed 1 base from V and 2 bases from J, with 8 bases in between. Germline CDR1 SGHTA, CDR2 FQGNSA. CDR3 length: 15 residues.

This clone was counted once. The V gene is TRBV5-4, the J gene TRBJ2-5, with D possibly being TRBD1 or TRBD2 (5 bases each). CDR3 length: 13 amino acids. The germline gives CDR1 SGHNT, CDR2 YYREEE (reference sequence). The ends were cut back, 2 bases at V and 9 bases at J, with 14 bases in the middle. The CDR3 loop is CASSLGTTAAQYF. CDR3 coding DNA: TGTGCCAGCAGCTTAGGGACCACCGCGGCCCAGTACTTC.

Written as DNA, the CDR3 is TGCGCCAGCAGCTTGGGGGACAGGGGGCTGGAAGCTTTCTTT. Translated, it gives CASSLGDRGLEAFF. This chain connects TRBV5-1 to TRBJ1-1, with 12 bases matching TRBD1. V lost 0 bases and J lost 8; bases outside the gene matches: 2. Germline-derived CDR1 and CDR2 are SGHRS and YFSETQ. This CDR3 comprises 14 residues.

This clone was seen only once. In nucleotides, the CDR3 is TGCAGCTCGGCAGGGGCGAACTACGAGCAGTACTTC. Its protein product is CSSAGANYEQYF. This sequence joins TRBV29-1 and TRBJ2-5; possible D gene TRBD1, 6 bases. Matching the DNA end better, TRBJ2-7 makes the J call doubtful. The CDR3 spans 12 residues. Germline CDR1 is SQVTM and CDR2 is ANQGSEA.

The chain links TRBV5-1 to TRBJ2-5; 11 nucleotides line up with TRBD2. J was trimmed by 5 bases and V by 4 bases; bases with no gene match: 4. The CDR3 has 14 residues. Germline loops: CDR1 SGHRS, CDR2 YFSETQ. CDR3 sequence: CASSHSSGRETQYF. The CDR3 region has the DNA TGCGCCAGCAGCCACTCTAGCGGGAGGGAGACCCAGTACTTC.

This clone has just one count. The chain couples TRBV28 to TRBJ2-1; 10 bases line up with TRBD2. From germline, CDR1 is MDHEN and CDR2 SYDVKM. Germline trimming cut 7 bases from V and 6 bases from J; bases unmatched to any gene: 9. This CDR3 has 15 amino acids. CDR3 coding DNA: TGTGCCAGCATTATTTCTAGCGGGAGCCTCAATGAGCAGTTCTTC. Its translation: CASIISSGSLNEQFF. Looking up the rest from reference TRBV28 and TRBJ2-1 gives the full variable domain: DVKVTQSSRYLVKRTGEKVFLECVQDMDHENMFWYRQDPGLGLRLIYFSYDVKMKEKGDIPEGYSVSREKKERFSLILESASTNQTSMYLCASIISSGSLNEQFFGPGTRLTVL.

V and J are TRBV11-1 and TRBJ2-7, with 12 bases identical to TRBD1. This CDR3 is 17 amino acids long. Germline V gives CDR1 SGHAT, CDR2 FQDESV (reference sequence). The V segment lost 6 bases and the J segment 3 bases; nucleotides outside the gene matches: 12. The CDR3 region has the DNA TGTGCCAGCAGAACCGACCGGGACAGGGGGCAAGGCTACGAGCAGTACTTC. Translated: CASRTDRDRGQGYEQYF.

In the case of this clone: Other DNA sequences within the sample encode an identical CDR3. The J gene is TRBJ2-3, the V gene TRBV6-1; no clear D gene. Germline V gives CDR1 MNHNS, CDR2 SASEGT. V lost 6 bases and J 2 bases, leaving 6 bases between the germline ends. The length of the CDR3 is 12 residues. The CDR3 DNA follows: TGTGCCAGCAGGGCTTCCACAGATACGCAGTATTTT. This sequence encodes CASRASTDTQYF.

CDR3 nucleotide sequence: TGTGCCACCAGCAGAGATCTGCAGGGGGGTAGTGAGCAGTTCTTC. Protein sequence: CATSRDLQGGSEQFF. The chain carries TRBV15 and TRBJ2-1, with a weak D call TRBD1 (7 bases). Germline V CDR1 and CDR2: LNHNV, YYDKDF (reference sequence). CDR3 length equals 15 residues. The V end was cut by 0 bases, the J end by 9 bases, with 15 bases between. The full variable domain, with the rest looked up from reference TRBV15 and TRBJ2-1, is DAMVIQNPRYQVTQFGKPVTLSCSQTLNHNVMYWYQQKSSQAPKLLFHYYDKDFNNEADTPDNFQSRRPNTSFCFLDIRSPGLGDTAMYLCATSRDLQGGSEQFFGPGTRLTVL.

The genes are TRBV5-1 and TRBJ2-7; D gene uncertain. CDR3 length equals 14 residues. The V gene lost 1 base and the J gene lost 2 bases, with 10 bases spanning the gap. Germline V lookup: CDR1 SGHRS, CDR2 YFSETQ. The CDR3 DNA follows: TGCGCCAGCAGCTTGAAAGCCCCCGCCTACGAGCAGTACTTC. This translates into CASSLKAPAYEQYF.

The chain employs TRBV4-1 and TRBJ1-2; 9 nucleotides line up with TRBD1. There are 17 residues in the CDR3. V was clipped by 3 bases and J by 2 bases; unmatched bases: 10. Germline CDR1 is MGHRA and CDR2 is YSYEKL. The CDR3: CASSQTGGSIVNYGYTF. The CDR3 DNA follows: TGCGCCAGCAGCCAGACAGGGGGTAGTATTGTAAACTATGGCTACACCTTC.

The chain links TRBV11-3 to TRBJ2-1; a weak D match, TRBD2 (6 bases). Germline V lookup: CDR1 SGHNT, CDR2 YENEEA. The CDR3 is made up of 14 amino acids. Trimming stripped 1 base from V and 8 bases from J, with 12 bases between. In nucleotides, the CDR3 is TGTGCCAGCAGCTTAGCACTAGCCTCCGATGAGCAGTTCTTC. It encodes CASSLALASDEQFF.

The CDR3 sequence is CASSHRTSGGYNEQFF. The CDR3 bases are TGTGCCAGCAGCCACCGGACTAGCGGGGGTTACAATGAGCAGTTCTTC. The genes are TRBV4-2 and TRBJ2-1; 13 bases align to TRBD2. Germline V gives CDR1 LGHNA, CDR2 YNFKEQ. V was pared by 3 bases and J by 4 bases, with 3 bases of the junction left unmatched. This CDR3 has 16 residues.

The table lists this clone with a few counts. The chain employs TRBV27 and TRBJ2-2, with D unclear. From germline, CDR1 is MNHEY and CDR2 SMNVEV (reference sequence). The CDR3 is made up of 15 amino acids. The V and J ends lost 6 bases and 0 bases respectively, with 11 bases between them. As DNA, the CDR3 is TGTGCCAGCAGCCGTTGGCCCGCGAACACCGGGGAGCTGTTTTTT. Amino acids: CASSRWPANTGELFF.

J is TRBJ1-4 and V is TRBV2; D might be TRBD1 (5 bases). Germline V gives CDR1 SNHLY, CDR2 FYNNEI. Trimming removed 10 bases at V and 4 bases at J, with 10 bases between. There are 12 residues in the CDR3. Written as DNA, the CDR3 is TGTGCCACTCAGGGACTTAATGAAAAACTGTTTTTT. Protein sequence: CATQGLNEKLFF.

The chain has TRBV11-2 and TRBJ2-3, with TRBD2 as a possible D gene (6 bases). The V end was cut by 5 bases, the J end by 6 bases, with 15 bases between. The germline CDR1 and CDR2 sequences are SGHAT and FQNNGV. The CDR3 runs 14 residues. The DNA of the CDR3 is TGTGCCAGCAGCGTGGGACTCGTAGTGGATACGCAGTATTTT. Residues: CASSVGLVVDTQYF. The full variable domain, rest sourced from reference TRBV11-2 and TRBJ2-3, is EAGVAQSPRYKIIEKRQSVAFWCNPISGHATLYWYQQILGQGPKLLIQFQNNGVVDDSQLPKDRFSAERLKGVDSTLKIQPAKLEDSAVYLCASSVGLVVDTQYFGPGTRLTVL.

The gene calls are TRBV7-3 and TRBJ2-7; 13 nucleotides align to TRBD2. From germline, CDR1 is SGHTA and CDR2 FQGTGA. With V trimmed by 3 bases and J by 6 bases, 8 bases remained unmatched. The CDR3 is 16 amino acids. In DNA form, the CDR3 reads TGTGCCAGCAGCTTCGGGGCACTAGCGGGAGGGACCGAGCAGTACTTC. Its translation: CASSFGALAGGTEQYF.

Written as DNA, the CDR3 is TGCGCCAGCAGCCAAGACGGGACAGGGGGATATCATGAGCAGTTCTTC. It translates to CASSQDGTGGYHEQFF. This chain connects TRBV4-1 to TRBJ2-1; 11 bases match TRBD1. This CDR3 has 16 amino acids. Germline CDR1 MGHRA, CDR2 YSYEKL. The trim removed 0 bases at V and 8 bases at J, leaving 6 bases unmatched.

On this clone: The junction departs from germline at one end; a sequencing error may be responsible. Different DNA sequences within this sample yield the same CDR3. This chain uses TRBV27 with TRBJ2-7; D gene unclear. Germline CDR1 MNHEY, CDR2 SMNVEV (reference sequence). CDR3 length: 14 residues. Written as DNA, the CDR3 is TGTGCCAGCAGTTTATTTTCAGACTCCTACGAGCAGTATTTC. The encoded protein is CASSLFSDSYEQYF.

The CDR3 sequence: CASPLSRVSYEQYF. Written as DNA, the CDR3 is TGTGCCAGCCCTCTCTCAAGGGTCTCCTACGAGCAGTACTTC. This sequence joins TRBV21-1 and TRBJ2-7. TRBV21-1 is annotated as a pseudogene. The CDR3 is 14 amino acids.